The rows below give T cell receptor beta chains drawn from one sample of a study of multiple sclerosis patients with progressive multifocal leukoencephalopathy. Libraries were prepared by immunoSEQ multiplex PCR; TCRdb keeps only in-frame clonotypes and omits some of them. Among 25,000 to 35,000 clones listed, about 90% were seen once. This material consisted of PBMCs, taken from a patient treated with natalizumab. The receptors stem from a human donor with progressive multifocal leukoencephalopathy. Each CDR3 is given with its conserved first and last residue. Each record gives: V gene, D gene, clone size, J gene, CDR3 protein, CDR3 DNA. The D gene is left open where the match is weak. Rows may omit the clone size; those that give it use once, few, many or a size class.

TRBV4-1	TRBD1	-	TRBJ2-2	CASSTRTGRATGELFF	TGCGCCAGCAGCACCCGGACAGGGAGAGCCACCGGGGAGCTGTTTTTT
TRBV7-2	-	few	TRBJ1-2	CASSLVVGGGYTF	TGTGCCAGCAGCTTAGTAGTGGGGGGAGGCTACACCTTC
TRBV10-3	TRBD2	-	TRBJ2-1	CAISGSSGTGSYNEQFF	TGTGCCATCAGTGGGTCTAGCGGGACGGGTTCCTACAATGAGCAGTTCTTC
TRBV6-5	TRBD1	-	TRBJ2-7	CASSYSRTGSGGEQYF	TGTGCCAGCAGTTACTCGAGGACAGGGAGCGGAGGCGAGCAGTACTTC
TRBV5-6	-	-	TRBJ1-2	CASSLEGGYGYTF	TGTGCCAGCAGCTTGGAAGGGGGCTATGGCTACACCTTC
TRBV7-2	-	-	TRBJ1-5	CASSFSSNQPQHF	TGTGCCAGCAGCTTTAGTAGCAATCAGCCCCAGCATTTT
TRBV7-2	-	-	TRBJ1-1	CASSLVWTPDGTEAFF	TGTGCCAGCAGCTTAGTTTGGACGCCGGATGGCACTGAAGCTTTCTTT
TRBV7-2	-	-	TRBJ2-6	CASSFTTAGANVLTF	TGTGCCAGCAGCTTCACAACAGCTGGGGCCAACGTCCTGACTTTC
TRBV6-6	-	-	TRBJ2-1	CASSGNEQFF	TGTGCCAGCAGTGGCAATGAGCAGTTCTTC
TRBV15	-	-	TRBJ2-2	CATSRDQLSLAGELFF	TGTGCCACCAGCAGAGATCAACTAAGTCTCGCCGGGGAGCTGTTTTTT
TRBV4-1	TRBD1	once	TRBJ2-7	CASSHFNGQGNEQYF	TGCGCCAGCAGCCACTTCAACGGACAGGGGAACGAGCAGTACTTC
TRBV7-8	TRBD1	-	TRBJ2-1	CASRTGGAGNEQFF	TGTGCCAGCAGGACAGGGGGCGCGGGGAATGAGCAGTTCTTC
TRBV5-1	TRBD2	-	TRBJ2-3	CASSSGLAGGRETDTQYF	TGCGCCAGCAGTTCGGGACTAGCGGGAGGAAGGGAAACAGATACGCAGTATTTT
TRBV7-2	TRBD1	-	TRBJ2-7	CASSLDGTEIYEQYF	TGTGCCAGCAGCTTAGATGGGACAGAAATTTACGAGCAGTACTTC
TRBV7-6	TRBD1	-	TRBJ2-2	CASGPQGAPGELFF	TGTGCCAGCGGTCCTCAGGGGGCACCCGGGGAGCTGTTTTTT
TRBV28	-	once	TRBJ2-1	CASSYYFSRPLF	TGTGCCAGCAGCTATTACTTCTCGCGCCCCCTCTTC
TRBV7-9	-	few	TRBJ1-2	CASSGPGAYGYTF	TGTGCCAGCAGCGGCCCAGGGGCGTATGGCTACACCTTC
TRBV6-1	TRBD1	-	TRBJ2-7	CASSEAGTGLYEQYF	TGTGCCAGCAGTGAAGCCGGGACAGGACTTTACGAGCAGTACTTC
TRBV7-2	-	-	TRBJ2-7	CASSLSDSSYEQYF	TGTGCCAGCAGCTTATCGGACAGCTCCTACGAGCAGTACTTC
TRBV6-1	-	few	TRBJ1-3	CASSDLAGQGTIYF	TGTGCCAGCAGTGACTTGGCAGGTCAAGGGACCATATATTTT
TRBV10-3	TRBD2	-	TRBJ2-1	CAIREGSGRVNEQFF	TGTGCCATCAGGGAAGGCAGCGGGAGGGTAAATGAGCAGTTCTTC
TRBV5-8	TRBD1	-	TRBJ2-7	CASSPGTGRYEQYF	TGTGCCAGCAGCCCGGGGACAGGGCGGTACGAGCAGTACTTC
TRBV4-1	TRBD2	-	TRBJ2-1	CASSQERALAGGGNEQFF	TGCGCCAGCAGCCAAGAAAGGGCTCTAGCGGGAGGAGGCAATGAGCAGTTCTTC
TRBV9	-	-	TRBJ1-1	CASSVARGSTEAFF	TGTGCCAGCAGCGTAGCCCGGGGGAGCACTGAAGCTTTCTTT
TRBV28	TRBD1	-	TRBJ1-1	CASSLFAGGETEAFF	TGTGCCAGCAGTTTATTCGCAGGGGGCGAAACTGAAGCTTTCTTT
TRBV2	TRBD2	-	TRBJ2-1	CASRVAAGNRDEQFF	TGTGCCAGCAGGGTCGCAGCGGGAAATAGGGATGAGCAGTTCTTC
TRBV29-1	-	-	TRBJ2-1	CSVDRPRGVASRDEQFF	TGCAGCGTTGATAGACCAAGGGGTGTAGCTTCGCGCGATGAGCAGTTCTTC
TRBV7-7	TRBD1	-	TRBJ2-2	CASSRDRVNTGELFF	TGTGCTAGCAGCCGGGACAGGGTGAACACCGGGGAGCTGTTTTTT
TRBV9	TRBD1	once	TRBJ1-2	CASSAGTENYGYTF	TGTGCCAGCAGCGCCGGGACAGAAAACTATGGCTACACCTTC
TRBV30	-	few	TRBJ2-5	CAWSPRGTSFKGQETQYF	TGTGCCTGGAGTCCACGGGGGACCTCATTCAAGGGGCAAGAGACCCAGTACTTC
TRBV18	TRBD2	-	TRBJ2-1	CASSQSGISYNEQFF	TGTGCCAGCTCACAAAGCGGGATCTCCTACAATGAGCAGTTCTTC